The T cell receptor (beta chain) described here comes from a study of CD8 T cells in ankylosing spondylitis. V was cut by 7 bases and J by 5 bases, with 15 bases left in between. CDR1 is DFQATT and CDR2 is SNEGSKA in the germline V gene (reference sequence). The CDR3 spans 13 residues. This clonotype was picked up one time. What it recognizes is unknown. Quantitative 5'-RACE was performed with molecular barcodes, and it yielded the TCR beta libraries. TCRdb analysed the 5' RACE reads with MiXCR anew, one entry per CDR3 protein. The table includes some 250,000 distinct CDR3 sequences, roughly 25% detected once. Study findings and constraints: A motif in TCR beta, a set of fewer than ten highly homologous variants, appeared characteristic of ankylosing spondylitis blood. CD8+ disease-linked clones were present at relatively low frequencies in blood. Disease-linked clones reportedly showed significant enrichment in matched ankylosing spondylitis synovial fluid.

The sequence was collected from a male donor with ankylosing spondylitis or in good health (not recorded which). The chain joins TRBV20-1 to TRBJ2-1, with a possible D match to TRBD1 (5 bases). The sample taken for sequencing was blood, either unsorted or a sorted T cell fraction (not recorded which). The CDR3 region is CSVSTAVNNEQFF. The CDR3 DNA follows: TGCAGTGTCTCGACAGCTGTAAACAATGAGCAGTTCTTC.